This T cell receptor (beta chain) came from a study of regulatory T cells in long-lasting Graves disease. Described time point: newly diagnosed GD, antithyroid drugs for less than 3 months. PBMC RNA served as the TCR library source. This CDR3 is built from 14 residues. Trimming took 5 bases from V and 9 from J; bases not matched to a gene: 9. Looked up from germline, CDR1 is MNHNS and CDR2 is SASEGT. Sequencing libraries for TCR beta were prepared with iRepertoire HTBI primers and Arm-PCR of CDR3 regions. TCRdb reanalysed the multiplex PCR reads using MiXCR and keeps one entry per CDR3 protein. The data hold around 480,000 distinct CDR3 sequences, with about 15% observed a single time. These data were also filed under a second study, of T cells in Graves' hyperthyroidism and ophthalmopathy. That paper notes: A lack of ophthalmopathy progression within 18 months defined stable Graves' hyperthyroidism. Blood also showed most of the thyroid clonotypes that were expanded above 0.001.

The TCR originated in a woman aged 35-65 years with Graves disease. This specimen was peripheral blood mononuclear cells (PBMCs), taken at new diagnosis, from a patient treated with antithyroid drugs. This chain links TRBV6-1 with TRBJ2-1, with 8 bases that match TRBD2. The chain's CDR3 is CASSLDLAGREQFF. CDR3 coding DNA: TGTGCCAGCAGTCTAGATTTAGCGGGGCGTGAGCAGTTCTTC.